These 17 T cell receptor beta chains share one sample of origin, sequenced in a study of CD8+ T cells in alopecia areata. RNA extraction and reverse transcription yielded cDNA as sequencing template. Repertoires were generated with immunoSEQ multiplex PCR, while TCRdb's copy carries only in-frame clones and drops some. The sample lists roughly 100,000 clones; 60% to 65% were seen once. Indicated treatment: oral pan-JAK inhibitor, 5-10 mg twice daily. This material consisted of CD8+ T cells sorted from blood, taken at week 4, from a patient treated with tofacitinib. The receptors stem from a human donor with alopecia areata.

The chain joins TRBV14 to TRBJ2-5; D is uncertain. Trimming left V 4 bases short and J 4 bases short, with 16 bases between. The CDR3 has 15 amino acids. Germline CDR1 and CDR2: SGHDN and FVKESK. The CDR3 DNA sequence: TGTGCCAGCAGCCCCGCCCCCGTAGTCGGAGAGACCCAGTACTTC. Amino acids: CASSPAPVVGETQYF.

A remark on this clone: Compared with germline, one end of the junction differs, possibly owing to a read error. The chain carries TRBV5-1 and TRBJ2-7; 7 positions match TRBD1. Germline-derived CDR1 and CDR2 are SGHRS and YFSETQ. This CDR3 has 14 residues. DNA of the CDR3: TGCGCCAGCAGCTTAGAGAAGGGGGCTAACGAGCAATACTTC. Translating it yields CASSLEKGANEQYF.

V and J are TRBV28 and TRBJ2-7; no firm D call. CDR1 and CDR2 (germline): MDHEN, SYDVKM. Trimming pared 5 bases from V and 3 bases from J, leaving 8 bases between. The CDR3 is 12 amino acids. The DNA of the CDR3 is TGTGCCAGCAGTGAACTCAGCTACGAGCAGTACTTC. Protein product: CASSELSYEQYF.

This clone was recorded only once. The V call is TRBV6-1, the J call TRBJ2-5; D not certain. The V end was cut by 4 bases, the J end by 1 base, with 7 bases between. The CDR3 is made up of 13 amino acids. Germline V gene sequence: CDR1 MNHNS, CDR2 SASEGT. This CDR3 is CASSVWVQETQYF. The CDR3 DNA reads TGTGCCAGCAGTGTATGGGTCCAAGAGACCCAGTACTTC.

The chain couples TRBV6-1 to TRBJ1-4; no clear D gene. This CDR3 region has 16 residues. The V end was cut by 2 bases, the J end by 2 bases, with 12 bases between. Germline CDR1 and CDR2: MNHNS and SASEGT. Here the CDR3 DNA reads TGTGCCAGCAGTGAAATCATCGTATCCACTAATGAAAAACTGTTTTTT. Its translation: CASSEIIVSTNEKLFF.

The chain joins TRBV25-1 to TRBJ2-7, with 9 bases aligning to TRBD2. Germline CDR1 is MGHDK and CDR2 is SYGVNS. The CDR3 length is 16 residues. V dropped 2 bases and J dropped 3; count of bases not matched to a gene: 8. CDR3 in amino acids: CASSEGPAAGGYEQYF. The CDR3 DNA sequence: TGTGCCAGCAGTGAAGGCCCCGCAGCGGGAGGCTACGAGCAGTACTTC.

In this sample, this clone turned up many times. CDR3 sequence (DNA): TGTGCCAGCAGGATACTCACGGTCACTTCAGATACGCAGTATTTT. Residues: CASRILTVTSDTQYF. The chain recombines TRBV27 with TRBJ2-3; D call uncertain. The germline V and J ends were trimmed by 6 bases and 4 bases, with 17 bases remaining between them. Germline CDR1 and CDR2: MNHEY and SMNVEV (reference sequence). The CDR3 runs to 15 residues.

This chain joins TRBV6-4 and TRBJ2-3; perhaps TRBD2 as D (6 bases). There are 15 residues in the CDR3. Trimming took off 3 bases at V and 1 base at J, with 11 bases between the two ends. Germline assignment: CDR1 MRHNA and CDR2 SNTAGT. The CDR3 loop reads CASSEGAGGTDTQYF. The CDR3 DNA is TGTGCCAGCAGTGAGGGAGCGGGTGGCACAGATACGCAGTATTTT.

This clone came up a few times. The chain recombines TRBV9 with TRBJ2-5, with D tentatively TRBD2 (7 bases). The CDR3 covers 19 residues. V was shortened by 4 bases and J by 4 bases, with 29 bases between the two germline ends. Germline CDR1 reads SGDLS; CDR2 reads YYNGEE. Here the CDR3 reads CASSRAPWGASREGETQYF. Here the CDR3 DNA reads TGTGCCAGCAGCCGAGCCCCGTGGGGGGCCTCGAGGGAGGGAGAGACCCAGTACTTC.

The gene calls are TRBV4-3 and TRBJ2-2; D unresolved. Germline V gene sequence: CDR1 LGHNA, CDR2 YSLEER. V was clipped by 0 bases and J by 4 bases, with 12 bases between them. The CDR3 consists of 16 residues. CDR3 sequence (DNA): TGCGCCAGCAGCCAAGATCTGATGACGATCACCGGGGAGCTGTTTTTT. The encoded protein is CASSQDLMTITGELFF.

V usage is TRBV25-1 and J usage is TRBJ1-1, with TRBD1 as a possible D gene (5 bases). V was clipped by 3 bases and J by 5 bases, with 10 bases between them. The CDR3 is 13 residues long. Germline V gene lookup returns CDR1 MGHDK and CDR2 SYGVNS. In DNA, the CDR3 is TGTGCCAGCAGTGAGGAAGGGGCGACTGAAGCTTTCTTT. Translation: CASSEEGATEAFF.

The chain recombines TRBV30 with TRBJ2-5, with D possibly matching TRBD1 (5 bases). Trimming pared 0 bases from V and 3 bases from J, leaving 20 bases between. The germline V gene encodes CDR1 GTSNPN and CDR2 SVGIG (reference sequence). The CDR3 is made up of 17 amino acids. CDR3 in DNA: TGTGCCTGGAGTGTGGCGCAGGGAAGAATTGCGGAAGAGACCCAGTACTTC. Its translation is CAWSVAQGRIAEETQYF.

The chain links TRBV6-5 to TRBJ2-5; tentatively, D is TRBD1 (6 bases). There are 16 residues in the CDR3. Germline CDR1 reads MNHEY; CDR2 reads SVGAGI. Trimming cost V 4 bases and J 4 bases, with 19 bases left between them. The CDR3 DNA reads as TGTGCCAGCAGTTCCTCTCCGGACAGTAGGGGAGAGACCCAGTACTTC. Translated: CASSSSPDSRGETQYF.

This clone was observed a few times. The J gene is TRBJ2-7, the V gene TRBV28; TRBD2 matches at 9 bases. Per the germline V gene, CDR1 is MDHEN and CDR2 is SYDVKM. The CDR3 contains 16 residues. The V and J ends lost 3 bases and 4 bases, in that order; junction bases with no gene match: 10. CDR3 in DNA: TGTGCCAGCAGTTTCTATGTAGTTAGCGGGAGTTACGAGCAGTACTTC. The encoded protein is CASSFYVVSGSYEQYF.

This clone was observed a few times. The chain is built from TRBV4-2 and TRBJ1-4; D unresolved. V lost 0 bases and J lost 0, with 8 bases in between. The CDR3 is 16 amino acids. The germline V gene has CDR1 LGHNA and CDR2 YNFKEQ. The CDR3 protein is CASSQDLDATNEKLFF. The CDR3 DNA reads as TGTGCCAGCAGCCAAGATCTTGATGCAACTAATGAAAAACTGTTTTTT.

V gene TRBV6-5 combines with J gene TRBJ2-5, with 7 bases identical to TRBD1. The CDR3 has 15 residues. Germline CDR1 is MNHEY and CDR2 is SVGAGI. V shed 6 bases, J shed 3 bases, and the junction held 10 bases outside the gene matches. The CDR3 DNA reads as TGTGCCAGCAGCCGAATTGGGACAGAAAAAGAGACCCAGTACTTC. Amino acids: CASSRIGTEKETQYF.

The genes are TRBV4-1 and TRBJ2-7; D is ambiguous. Germline lookup yields CDR1 MGHRA and CDR2 YSYEKL. The CDR3 runs to 12 residues. Trimming cost V 1 base and J 6 bases, with 7 bases left between them. In DNA form, the CDR3 reads TGCGCCAGCAGCCAAGCTGGTTTCGAGCAGTACTTC. Encoded protein: CASSQAGFEQYF.